One and the same sample provided the 7 T cell receptor beta chains below, sequenced in a study of cytomegalovirus exposure and HLA in healthy donors. Researchers ran the PCR with 60 Vbeta and 13 Jbeta primers. The method was immunoSEQ multiplex PCR; TCRdb's version includes in-frame clones alone and lacks a portion of them. This table holds over 40,000 clones. The sample was PBMCs. These receptors were collected from a man in his thirties or forties in good health and CMV-seronegative.

The chain's CDR3 is CASRPGSGANVLTF. CDR3 bases: TGTGCCAGCAGGCCAGGGTCTGGGGCCAACGTCCTGACTTTC. The chain carries TRBV7-9 and TRBJ2-6; D is possibly TRBD1 (5 bases). V lost 6 bases and J 1 base, leaving 7 bases between the germline ends. Germline CDR1 SEHNR, CDR2 FQNEAQ (reference sequence). This CDR3 spans 14 amino acids.

The chain's CDR3 is CASSPEISGNSYEQYF. In DNA, the CDR3 is TGTGCCAGCAGCCCAGAGATTAGCGGGAACTCCTACGAGCAGTACTTC. The chain employs TRBV7-9 and TRBJ2-7; 8 nucleotides line up with TRBD2. V trimming: 5 bases; J trimming: 0 bases; junction bases outside the gene matches: 9. Germline V gene lookup returns CDR1 SEHNR and CDR2 FQNEAQ (reference sequence). The CDR3 has 16 amino acids.

DNA for the CDR3: TGCGCCAGCAGCCGGAGAGGGCGCACTGAAGCTTTCTTT. Protein sequence: CASSRRGRTEAFF. V and J are TRBV5-1 and TRBJ1-1; the D is unclear. Germline loops: CDR1 SGHRS, CDR2 YFSETQ. The CDR3 is 13 residues long. V shed 4 bases and J shed 4 bases, with 11 bases lying between them.

The rearrangement uses TRBV7-9 and TRBJ2-7, with D perhaps matching TRBD1 (5 bases). CDR1 and CDR2 (germline): SEHNR, FQNEAQ (reference sequence). V lost 1 base and J 0 bases, leaving 7 bases between the germline ends. The CDR3 runs to 14 residues. The CDR3 DNA reads as TGTGCCAGCAGCTTAGTAGGGGACTCCTACGAGCAGTACTTC. Encoded protein: CASSLVGDSYEQYF.

CDR3 DNA: TGTGCCAGCAGTGTGGCAGGGGGTGCCTACGAGCAGTACTTC. Translating gives CASSVAGGAYEQYF. The chain couples TRBV6-1 to TRBJ2-7, with 7 bases identical to TRBD1. This CDR3 comprises 14 residues. CDR1 MNHNS and CDR2 SASEGT come from the germline V gene. V shed 4 bases, J shed 2 bases, and the junction held 5 bases outside the gene matches.

The chain carries TRBV19 and TRBJ1-1, with 9 bases aligning to TRBD1. The germline V gene encodes CDR1 LNHDA and CDR2 SQIVND (reference sequence). The length of the CDR3 is 16 residues. V shed 4 bases, J shed 2 bases, and the junction held 8 bases outside the gene matches. The CDR3: CASSTLSQGANTEAFF. The CDR3 nucleotides are TGTGCCAGTAGTACACTTTCACAGGGGGCAAACACTGAAGCTTTCTTT.

This rearrangement joins TRBV30 to TRBJ2-3, with D uncertain. Germline values: CDR1 GTSNPN, CDR2 SVGIG (reference sequence). The CDR3 has 10 residues. V was pared by 5 bases and J by 5 bases, with 5 bases between. The CDR3 reads CAWGVDTQYF. The CDR3 DNA sequence: TGTGCCTGGGGAGTAGATACGCAGTATTTT.